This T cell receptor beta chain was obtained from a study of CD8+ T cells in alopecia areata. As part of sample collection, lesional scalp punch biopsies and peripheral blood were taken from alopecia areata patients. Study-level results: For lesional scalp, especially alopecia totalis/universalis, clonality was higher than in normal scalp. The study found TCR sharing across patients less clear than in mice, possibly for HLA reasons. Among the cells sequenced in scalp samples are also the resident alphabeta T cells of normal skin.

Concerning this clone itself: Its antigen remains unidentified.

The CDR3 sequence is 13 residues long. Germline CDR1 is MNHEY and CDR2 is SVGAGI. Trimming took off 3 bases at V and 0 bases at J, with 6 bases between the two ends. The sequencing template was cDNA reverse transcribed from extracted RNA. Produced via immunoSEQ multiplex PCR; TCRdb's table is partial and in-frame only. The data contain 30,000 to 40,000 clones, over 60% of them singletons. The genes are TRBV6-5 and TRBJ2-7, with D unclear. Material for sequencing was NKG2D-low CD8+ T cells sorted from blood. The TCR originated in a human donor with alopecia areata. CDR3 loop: CASSYGVSYEQYF. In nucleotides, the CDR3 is TGTGCCAGCAGTTATGGGGTCTCCTACGAGCAGTACTTC.